Below, 16 T cell receptor beta chains from the same sample are listed, as sequenced in a study of cytomegalovirus exposure and HLA in healthy donors. Researchers ran the PCR with 60 Vbeta and 13 Jbeta primers. Libraries were prepared by immunoSEQ multiplex PCR; TCRdb keeps only in-frame clonotypes and omits some of them. The specimen's table records some 39,000 clones. Material for sequencing was PBMCs. The receptor set was obtained from a man aged 25-40 years in good health and CMV-seronegative.

The V call is TRBV5-1, the J call TRBJ1-1; 11 nucleotides align to TRBD1. Germline lookup yields CDR1 SGHRS and CDR2 YFSETQ. J was trimmed by 4 bases and V by 4 bases; bases with no gene match: 9. The CDR3 runs 16 residues. The CDR3 nucleotides read TGCGCCAGCAGCAATAGGGACAGGGGGTTCGGCACTGAAGCTTTCTTT. Encoded protein: CASSNRDRGFGTEAFF.

This rearrangement joins TRBV15 to TRBJ1-1; D is perhaps TRBD1 (6 bases). CDR3 length: 15 residues. The V and J ends lost 1 base and 1 base respectively, with 10 bases between them. Germline V CDR1 and CDR2: LNHNV, YYDKDF (reference sequence). Written as DNA, the CDR3 is TGTGCCACCAGCAGAGGAGGACAGACGAACACTGAAGCTTTCTTT. Its translation is CATSRGGQTNTEAFF.

The chain couples TRBV12-2 to TRBJ1-6; TRBD1 reflects the table's D call only, with no check against the DNA. TRBV12-2 is annotated as a pseudogene. The CDR3 has 14 residues. CDR3 sequence reads: CASRQGTANSPLHF. Written as DNA, the CDR3 is TGTGCAAGTCGCCAAGGGACAGCCAATTCACCCCTCCACTTT.

The chain uses TRBV18 and TRBJ2-7; a weak D match, TRBD1 (6 bases). Germline loops: CDR1 KGHSH, CDR2 LQKENI. The CDR3 extends over 19 amino acids. Trimming stripped 3 bases from V and 2 bases from J, with 26 bases between. The CDR3 nucleotides read TGTGCCAGCTCACCCATAACATCTGGACAGACTCGGCTCGCCTACGAGCAGTACTTC. Its protein is CASSPITSGQTRLAYEQYF.

The chain has TRBV25-1 and TRBJ2-2; D unresolved. The CDR3 extends over 14 amino acids. The germline CDR1 and CDR2 sequences are MGHDK and SYGVNS. V lost 4 bases to trimming and J lost 8 bases, with 14 bases between them. CDR3 nucleotide sequence: TGTGCCAGCAGTGGGAGACTGGGTGCGGGGGAGCTGTTTTTT. This translates into CASSGRLGAGELFF.

The chain has TRBV27 and TRBJ1-2, with 9 bases matching TRBD1. Germline trimming cut 3 bases from V and 4 bases from J; bases unmatched to any gene: 3. Germline CDR1 MNHEY, CDR2 SMNVEV (reference sequence). The CDR3 sequence is 14 residues long. The CDR3 coding sequence is TGTGCCAGCAGTTTTACAGGGGGCGGCTATGGCTACACCTTC. Amino acid sequence: CASSFTGGGYGYTF.

The rearrangement joins TRBV6-5 to TRBJ2-1, with TRBD2 as a possible D gene (5 bases). The V gene's germline CDR1 is MNHEY and CDR2 SVGAGI. This CDR3 spans 14 amino acids. The germline V and J ends were trimmed by 6 bases and 4 bases, with 13 bases remaining between them. As DNA, the CDR3 is TGTGCCAGCAGCCGGGATCCTCCATACAATGAGCAGTTCTTC. As protein: CASSRDPPYNEQFF.

This sequence joins TRBV13 and TRBJ1-3; D is unresolved. Trimming cost V 2 bases and J 5 bases, with 13 bases left between them. In germline, CDR1 is PRHDT, CDR2 FYEKMQ (reference sequence). There are 15 residues in the CDR3. This chain's CDR3 is CASSLSGEARNTIYF. DNA of the CDR3: TGTGCCAGCAGCTTAAGCGGGGAGGCCCGAAACACCATATATTTT.

The rearrangement links TRBV6-1 to TRBJ2-5; D remains unclear. The J call may be in error: the DNA end matches TRBJ2-7 better. Germline lookup yields CDR1 MNHNS and CDR2 SASEGT. The CDR3 runs 11 residues. Here the CDR3 DNA reads TGTGCCAGCAGTCCCGAGGTCGAGCAGTACTTC. Translating gives CASSPEVEQYF.

The V call is TRBV7-7, the J call TRBJ2-3; D gene uncertain. The CDR3 extends over 16 amino acids. Trimming took 4 bases from V and 2 from J, leaving 16 bases between them. Germline V gene lookup returns CDR1 SSHAT and CDR2 FNYEAQ (reference sequence). DNA of the CDR3: TGTGCCAGCAGCTATGACGGAGACTTACCCACAGATACGCAGTATTTT. Translation gives CASSYDGDLPTDTQYF.

In nucleotides, the CDR3 is TGTGCCACCAGCAGGGGCCCGACTAGCGGAAATGAGCAGTTCTTC. This translates into CATSRGPTSGNEQFF. The gene calls are TRBV15 and TRBJ2-1; 9 nucleotides line up with TRBD2. Germline V gene data show CDR1 as LNHNV and CDR2 as YYDKDF (reference sequence). J lost 7 bases, V lost 3 bases, and 7 bases had no gene match. There are 15 residues in the CDR3.

The gene calls are TRBV6-1 and TRBJ2-1; D gene ambiguous. V was clipped by 4 bases and J by 2 bases, with 6 bases between them. Germline V CDR1 and CDR2: MNHNS, SASEGT. CDR3 length: 13 amino acids. The CDR3 bases are TGTGCCAGCAGTGGTGTAGCCTACAATGAGCAGTTCTTC. Protein product: CASSGVAYNEQFF.

The genes are TRBV4-2 and TRBJ2-1; no clear D. Germline lookup yields CDR1 LGHNA and CDR2 YNFKEQ. This CDR3 region has 16 residues. Trimming shortened V by 0 bases and J by 2 bases, and 11 bases separated the two germline ends. The CDR3 here is CASSQESRTAYNEQFF. Here the CDR3 DNA reads TGTGCCAGCAGCCAAGAATCGAGAACAGCCTACAATGAGCAGTTCTTC.

The V call is TRBV5-5, the J call TRBJ1-1; the D gene is possibly TRBD1 (6 bases). Germline-derived CDR1 and CDR2 are SGHKS and YYEKEE (reference sequence). V lost 1 base to trimming and J lost 1 base, with 17 bases between them. This CDR3 has 17 residues. The CDR3 loop reads CASSLLVRQVGNTEAFF. For the CDR3, the DNA is TGTGCCAGCAGCTTGTTGGTTCGACAGGTTGGGAACACTGAAGCTTTCTTT.

The gene calls are TRBV30 and TRBJ1-2; tentatively, D is TRBD1 (5 bases). The CDR3 is 12 amino acids. CDR1 GTSNPN and CDR2 SVGIG come from the germline V gene (reference sequence). V was cut by 5 bases and J by 8 bases, with 15 bases left in between. CDR3 nucleotides: TGTGCCTGGGCTCAGGGTCTAGGGGGCTACACCTTC. This translates into CAWAQGLGGYTF.

DNA for the CDR3: TGTGCCAGCAGTTACTCGAGCGGGGGCCAAGAGACCCAGTACTTC. As protein: CASSYSSGGQETQYF. The chain combines TRBV6-5 with TRBJ2-5, with 8 bases matching TRBD2. J lost 1 base, V lost 0 bases, and 1 base had no gene match. CDR3 length equals 15 residues. CDR1 is MNHEY and CDR2 is SVGAGI in the germline V gene.